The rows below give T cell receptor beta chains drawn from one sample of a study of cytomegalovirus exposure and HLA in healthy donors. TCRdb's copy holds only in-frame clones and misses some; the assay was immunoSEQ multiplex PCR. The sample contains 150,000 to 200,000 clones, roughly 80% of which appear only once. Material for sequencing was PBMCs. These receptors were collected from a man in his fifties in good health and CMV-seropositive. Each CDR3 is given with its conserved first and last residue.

CASTRGAVNEQFF,TRBV6-5
CASSHGTGSTEAFF,TRBV4-3
CASSFRDRGHSPLHF,TRBV5-1
CASSFAGGNGYTF,TRBV5-1
CASRGVGGAGYGYTF,TRBV5-1
CASSQDTGTGGYEQYF,TRBV4-1
CASGSRTSGAYNEQFF,TRBV12-5
CASSVAGGEGIEQFF,TRBV9
CASTSRGEGRNEQFF,TRBV7-2
CASKQGANNSPLHF,TRBV28
CASSLGGGQETQYF,TRBV7-2
CASSQDPTGGTEAFF,TRBV4-2
CASSVVLSGDNEQFF,TRBV9
CASSLAGTGFGTLHF,TRBV7-2
CASRYGQGNYGYTF,TRBV6-6
CASRDRRPYEQYF,TRBV6-1
CASSPGTGYSSYEQYF,TRBV27
CASSGRLLLTGELFF,TRBV6-4
CASTDRVNQPQHF,TRBV19
CASSRTPDRQETQYF,TRBV19
CASGEFGYNEQFF,TRBV19
CASSVGLAGLLWGNTDTQYF,TRBV9
CASSRPGLAAYEQYF,TRBV11-2
CATSRDQGFSGNTIYF,TRBV15
CASSLVGESSYEQYF,TRBV5-6
CASSQALAGGMGELFF,TRBV4-3
CASNPGTGTSEQYF,TRBV7-9
CAWSPQGGYGYTF,TRBV30
CSAETGGEQYF,TRBV20-1
CAWSYRGTASGANVLTF,TRBV30
CASSPSSYEQYF,TRBV2
CASSLRTGAVDEQYF,TRBV7-2
CASMGGVAALSNSPLHF,TRBV2
CASSADEQFF,TRBV4-1
CSAMFGETQYF,TRBV20-1
CAWSGQAGNEQFF,TRBV30
CASTSCSDRDQETQYF,TRBV19
CASSLVGTENTEAFF,TRBV5-6
CASSPSGGTGELFF,TRBV18
CATSRDILGQGAGELFF,TRBV15
CASSVLAEGNEQFF,TRBV5-1
CASSSLDSENF,TRBV28
CAISESNVYGYTF,TRBV6-5
CASSRGAYNSPLHF,TRBV4-3